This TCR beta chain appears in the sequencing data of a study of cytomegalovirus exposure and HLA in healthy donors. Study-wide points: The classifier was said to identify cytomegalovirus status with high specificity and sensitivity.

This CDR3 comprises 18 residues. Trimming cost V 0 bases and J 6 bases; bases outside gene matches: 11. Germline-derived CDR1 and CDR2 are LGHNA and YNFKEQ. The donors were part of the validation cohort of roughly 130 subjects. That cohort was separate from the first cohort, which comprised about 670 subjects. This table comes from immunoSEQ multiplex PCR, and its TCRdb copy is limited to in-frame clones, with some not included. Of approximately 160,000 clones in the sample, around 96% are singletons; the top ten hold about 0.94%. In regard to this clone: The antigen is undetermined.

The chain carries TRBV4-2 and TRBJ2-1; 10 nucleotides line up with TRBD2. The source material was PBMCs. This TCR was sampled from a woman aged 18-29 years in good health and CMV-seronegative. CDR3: CASSQDRKRPSGGNEQFF. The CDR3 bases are TGTGCCAGCAGCCAAGATCGAAAACGTCCTAGCGGGGGCAATGAGCAGTTCTTC.